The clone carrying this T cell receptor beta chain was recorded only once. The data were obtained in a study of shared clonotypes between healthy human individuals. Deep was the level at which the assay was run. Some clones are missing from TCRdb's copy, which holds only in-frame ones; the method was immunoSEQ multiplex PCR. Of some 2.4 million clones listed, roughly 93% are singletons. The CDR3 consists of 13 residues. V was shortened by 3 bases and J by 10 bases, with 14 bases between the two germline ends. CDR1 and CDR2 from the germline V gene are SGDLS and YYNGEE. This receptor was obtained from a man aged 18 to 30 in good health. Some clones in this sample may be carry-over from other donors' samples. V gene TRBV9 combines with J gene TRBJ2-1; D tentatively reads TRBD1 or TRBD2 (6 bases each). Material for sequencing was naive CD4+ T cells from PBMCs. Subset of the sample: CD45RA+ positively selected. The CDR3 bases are TGTGCCAGCAGCGGGGGGCCTAGCGCCGAGCAGTTCTTC. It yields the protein CASSGGPSAEQFF.